A selection of T cell receptor beta chains follows, all from one sample in a study of cytomegalovirus exposure and HLA in healthy donors. TCRdb's table, derived via immunoSEQ multiplex PCR, lists solely in-frame clones and lacks some. The sample includes 100,000 to 140,000 clones, roughly 87% of them seen just once. Sample: PBMCs. The receptors originated from a man aged 25 to 40 in good health and CMV-seropositive. CDR3s include the opening cysteine and the closing phenylalanine or tryptophan. Fields, in order: CDR3 protein, CDR3 DNA, clone size, D gene, J gene, V gene. D genes are given only for firm matches. Where a row states a size, it is once, few, many or the class of an expanded clone; other rows omit it.

CDR3 protein: CASSKIRGGNQPQHF
CDR3 DNA: TGTGCCAGCAGTAAAATCAGGGGAGGCAATCAGCCCCAGCATTTT
clone size: few
D gene: .
J gene: TRBJ1-5
V gene: TRBV27

CDR3 protein: CASSHWDNFYEQYF
CDR3 DNA: TGTGCCAGCAGCCATTGGGACAATTTCTACGAGCAGTACTTC
clone size: .
D gene: .
J gene: TRBJ2-7
V gene: TRBV7-9

CDR3 protein: CASSDRGRSYEQYF
CDR3 DNA: TGTGCCAGCTCTGACAGGGGCCGATCCTACGAGCAGTACTTC
clone size: .
D gene: TRBD1
J gene: TRBJ2-7
V gene: TRBV2

CDR3 protein: CASSPGGNYGYTF
CDR3 DNA: TGTGCCAGCTCACCAGGAGGAAACTATGGCTACACCTTC
clone size: once
D gene: .
J gene: TRBJ1-2
V gene: TRBV18

CDR3 protein: CASSWTSGPQETQYF
CDR3 DNA: TGTGCCAGCAGTTGGACTAGCGGGCCACAAGAGACCCAGTACTTC
clone size: .
D gene: TRBD2
J gene: TRBJ2-5
V gene: TRBV2

CDR3 protein: CASRDRMYPYEQYF
CDR3 DNA: TGTGCCAGCAGAGACAGGATGTACCCCTACGAGCAGTACTTC
clone size: .
D gene: .
J gene: TRBJ2-7
V gene: TRBV7-8

CDR3 protein: CSASSGQGAVGELFF
CDR3 DNA: TGCAGCGCGAGTTCGGGACAGGGGGCTGTCGGGGAGCTGTTTTTT
clone size: .
D gene: TRBD1
J gene: TRBJ2-2
V gene: TRBV29-1

CDR3 protein: CAISEIGTGNSPLHF
CDR3 DNA: TGTGCCATCAGTGAAATCGGGACAGGGAATTCACCCCTCCACTTT
clone size: .
D gene: TRBD1
J gene: TRBJ1-6
V gene: TRBV10-3

CDR3 protein: CASSYTNSGGQPQHF
CDR3 DNA: TGTGCCAGCAGTTATACCAACAGTGGGGGCCAGCCCCAGCATTTT
clone size: .
D gene: .
J gene: TRBJ1-5
V gene: TRBV6-5

CDR3 protein: CASSEPRGGHEQFF
CDR3 DNA: TGTGCCAGCAGTGAACCCCGGGGGGGCCATGAGCAGTTCTTC
clone size: .
D gene: TRBD2
J gene: TRBJ2-1
V gene: TRBV6-5

CDR3 protein: CASSHRGSGANVLTF
CDR3 DNA: TGTGCCAGCAGTCACAGGGGGTCTGGGGCCAACGTCCTGACTTTC
clone size: once
D gene: TRBD1
J gene: TRBJ2-6
V gene: TRBV6-5

CDR3 protein: CASSYSRGGSSYEQYF
CDR3 DNA: TGTGCCAGCAGTTACTCCCGCGGGGGGAGCTCCTACGAGCAGTACTTC
clone size: .
D gene: TRBD2
J gene: TRBJ2-7
V gene: TRBV6-5

CDR3 protein: CASSEPSGGTDTQYF
CDR3 DNA: TGCGCCAGCAGTGAGCCTAGCGGGGGGACAGATACGCAGTATTTT
clone size: .
D gene: TRBD2
J gene: TRBJ2-3
V gene: TRBV10-2

CDR3 protein: CASSLGGDWYGYTF
CDR3 DNA: TGTGCCAGCAGCTTAGGAGGGGACTGGTATGGCTACACCTTC
clone size: .
D gene: .
J gene: TRBJ1-2
V gene: TRBV7-6

CDR3 protein: CASSLEAGKEKLFF
CDR3 DNA: TGCGCCAGCAGCTTGGAGGCAGGGAAAGAAAAACTGTTTTTT
clone size: few
D gene: .
J gene: TRBJ1-4
V gene: TRBV5-1

CDR3 protein: CASSLAGLFSGANVLTF
CDR3 DNA: TGTGCCAGCAGCTTGGCCGGACTCTTCTCTGGGGCCAACGTCCTGACTTTC
clone size: .
D gene: .
J gene: TRBJ2-6
V gene: TRBV5-6

CDR3 protein: CARSLVFGGTEAFF
CDR3 DNA: TGTGCCAGAAGCTTGGTCTTCGGGGGTACTGAAGCTTTCTTT
clone size: few
D gene: .
J gene: TRBJ1-1
V gene: TRBV5-3

CDR3 protein: CASSERLAGGLVAKNIQYF
CDR3 DNA: TGTGCCAGCAGTGAACGACTAGCGGGGGGCCTAGTAGCCAAAAACATTCAGTACTTC
clone size: .
D gene: TRBD2
J gene: TRBJ2-4
V gene: TRBV6-1

CDR3 protein: CASSYNGGGNTEAFF
CDR3 DNA: TGTGCCAGCAGTTATAATGGCGGGGGGAACACTGAAGCTTTCTTT
clone size: .
D gene: .
J gene: TRBJ1-1
V gene: TRBV6-6

CDR3 protein: CASSAGTGGVRWETQYF
CDR3 DNA: TGCGCCAGCAGCGCCGGGACAGGGGGCGTTCGGTGGGAGACCCAGTACTTC
clone size: .
D gene: TRBD1
J gene: TRBJ2-5
V gene: TRBV5-1

CDR3 protein: CASSPHEVAGATYNEQFF
CDR3 DNA: TGTGCCAGCTCACCCCACGAGGTAGCGGGGGCAACCTACAATGAGCAGTTCTTC
clone size: few
D gene: TRBD2
J gene: TRBJ2-1
V gene: TRBV18

CDR3 protein: CATSSFTRGYEQYF
CDR3 DNA: TGTGCCACCAGCAGCTTTACCCGGGGCTACGAGCAGTACTTC
clone size: .
D gene: .
J gene: TRBJ2-7
V gene: TRBV15

CDR3 protein: CASSLDNRLPIQNSQYF
CDR3 DNA: TGTGCCAGCAGCTTAGATAACAGGCTCCCGATCCAAAACAGTCAGTACTTC
clone size: few
D gene: .
J gene: TRBJ2-4
V gene: TRBV5-4

CDR3 protein: CASSDGGFSNQPQHF
CDR3 DNA: TGTGCCAGCAGTGACGGGGGGTTTAGCAATCAGCCCCAGCATTTT
clone size: .
D gene: .
J gene: TRBJ1-5
V gene: TRBV2

CDR3 protein: CASSATGVINEQYF
CDR3 DNA: TGTGCCAGCAGCGCCACAGGGGTGATTAACGAGCAGTACTTC
clone size: .
D gene: TRBD1
J gene: TRBJ2-7
V gene: TRBV7-3